This T cell receptor beta chain emerged from a study of blood T cell repertoires in COVID-19. At the level of the study: COVID-19 samples collected from the United States, Italy and Spain covered acute and convalescent phases. Sources were T cells, B-cell-depleted T cells, or PBMCs; the material itself was cDNA or gDNA.

Original methodology: Amplifying reference gene primers gave estimates of nucleated cell counts. TCRdb keeps only in-frame clones here, not all; method: immunoSEQ multiplex PCR. V, J and clone size reflect that table, while D and trimming were determined from the DNA. The table lists approximately 100,000 clones, just over 90% of them singletons. J lost 4 bases, V lost 4 bases, and 8 bases had no gene match. The CDR3 totals 15 residues. Germline assignment: CDR1 SGHNT and CDR2 YYREEE (reference sequence). This sequence was found in a man in his sixties with acute or convalescent COVID-19. Sequencing was done on a sample of peripheral blood. The V gene is TRBV5-4, the J gene TRBJ2-5, with TRBD1 matching over 9 bases. Here the CDR3 reads CASSDRTGAGETQYF. In DNA form, the CDR3 reads TGTGCCAGCAGCGATAGGACAGGGGCAGGAGAGACCCAGTACTTC.